This T cell receptor (beta chain) derives from a study of blood T cell repertoires in COVID-19. For the study at large: Whether acute or convalescent, the COVID-19 samples came from the United States, Italy and Spain. Sources were T cells, B-cell-depleted T cells, or PBMCs; the material itself was cDNA or gDNA.

Trimming cost V 3 bases and J 3 bases, with 11 bases left between them. The CDR3 runs to 13 residues. Germline V gene lookup returns CDR1 DFQATT and CDR2 SNEGSKA (reference sequence). Only in-frame clones appear in the TCRdb table, and some are missing; sequencing was by immunoSEQ multiplex PCR. The sample contains about 250,000 clones, around 85% of which appear only once. The sample comprised peripheral blood. The clonotype was recovered from a woman aged 40 to 49 with active or convalescent COVID-19. V and J are TRBV20-1 and TRBJ1-2; tentatively, D is TRBD1 (6 bases). The CDR3 spells CSASTGIDYGYTF. In nucleotides, the CDR3 is TGCAGTGCTAGTACAGGGATTGACTATGGCTACACCTTC.